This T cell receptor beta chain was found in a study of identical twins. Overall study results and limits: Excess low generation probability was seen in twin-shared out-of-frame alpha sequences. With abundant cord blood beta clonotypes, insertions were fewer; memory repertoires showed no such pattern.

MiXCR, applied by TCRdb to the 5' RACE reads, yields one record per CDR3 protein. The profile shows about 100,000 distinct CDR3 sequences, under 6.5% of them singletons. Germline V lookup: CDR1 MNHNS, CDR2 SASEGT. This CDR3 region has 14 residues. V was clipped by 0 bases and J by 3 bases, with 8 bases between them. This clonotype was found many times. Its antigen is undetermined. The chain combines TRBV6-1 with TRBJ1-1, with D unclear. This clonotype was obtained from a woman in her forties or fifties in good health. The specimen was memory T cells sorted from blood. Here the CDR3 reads CASSEATDYTEAFF. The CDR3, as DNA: TGTGCCAGCAGTGAAGCGACGGATTACACTGAAGCTTTCTTT.